These 10 T cell receptor beta chains were sequenced from one sample in a study of cytomegalovirus exposure and HLA in healthy donors. PCR was performed using 60 Vbeta and 13 Jbeta primers. The protocol was immunoSEQ multiplex PCR, while the TCRdb copy is restricted to in-frame clones and leaves out a portion. This table has more than 110,000 clones, 60% to 85% appearing once. The specimen sequenced was PBMCs. These receptors all stem from a male donor in good health and CMV-seronegative.

The V call is TRBV15, the J call TRBJ2-5, with a tentative D call TRBD2 (5 bases). V gave up 5 bases and J gave up 2 bases, with 12 bases separating them. CDR1 and CDR2 (germline): LNHNV, YYDKDF (reference sequence). This CDR3 has 14 amino acids. The CDR3 here is CATSGRGLQETQYF. The CDR3, as DNA: TGTGCCACCAGCGGACGGGGATTACAAGAGACCCAGTACTTC. Based on the CDR3 plus reference TRBV15 and TRBJ2-5, the full variable domain is DAMVIQNPRYQVTQFGKPVTLSCSQTLNHNVMYWYQQKSSQAPKLLFHYYDKDFNNEADTPDNFQSRRPNTSFCFLDIRSPGLGDTAMYLCATSGRGLQETQYFGPGTRLLVL.

V gene TRBV7-9 combines with J gene TRBJ1-1; perhaps TRBD1 as D (6 bases). The V gene's germline CDR1 is SEHNR and CDR2 FQNEAQ (reference sequence). Trimming cost V 4 bases and J 6 bases, with 21 bases left between them. The CDR3 sequence is 16 residues long. CDR3: CASSSPMARGAAEAFF. CDR3 nucleotide sequence: TGTGCCAGCAGCTCACCGATGGCCAGGGGTGCCGCTGAAGCTTTCTTT.

The chain has TRBV30 and TRBJ1-2; maybe TRBD1 (5 bases). Germline V gene sequence: CDR1 GTSNPN, CDR2 SVGIG (reference sequence). Trimming cost V 0 bases and J 1 base, with 12 bases left between them. The CDR3 loop spans 15 amino acids. The CDR3 loop is CAWSVPGRGNYGYTF. The DNA for the CDR3 is TGTGCCTGGAGTGTACCAGGGAGGGGTAACTATGGCTACACCTTC.

Comments on this clone: One end of the junction does not line up with germline, which may come from a read error. The chain links TRBV7-9 to TRBJ2-7, with TRBD1 matching over 9 bases. The CDR3 contains 17 residues. Looked up from germline, CDR1 is SEHNR and CDR2 is FQNEAQ (reference sequence). CDR3 sequence: CSSSLVGRGTGRNEQYF. The CDR3 DNA reads TGTTCCAGCAGCTTAGTAGGGAGGGGGACAGGGCGGAACGAGCAGTACTTC.

CDR3 in amino acids: CASSPMGSSYEQYF. For the CDR3, the DNA is TGTGCCAGCAGTCCCATGGGCAGCTCCTACGAGCAGTACTTC. The rearrangement uses TRBV27 and TRBJ2-7, with D unresolved. V lost 5 bases and J 0 bases, leaving 11 bases between the germline ends. The germline gives CDR1 MNHEY, CDR2 SMNVEV (reference sequence). The CDR3 is 14 amino acids.

The rearrangement uses TRBV6-5 and TRBJ1-2; D is possibly TRBD1 (6 bases). Trimming removed 5 bases at V and 10 bases at J, with 14 bases between. The CDR3 length is 12 residues. The germline CDR1 and CDR2 sequences are MNHEY and SVGAGI. The CDR3 sequence: CASSRNRVDYTF. In nucleotides, the CDR3 is TGTGCCAGCAGTCGTAACAGGGTGGACTACACCTTC.

This chain uses TRBV6-4 with TRBJ2-3; D gene ambiguous. The CDR3 is 13 residues long. V lost 2 bases and J lost 5, with 8 bases in between. Germline lookup yields CDR1 MRHNA and CDR2 SNTAGT. CDR3: CASSDLAEDTQYF. Written as DNA, the CDR3 is TGTGCCAGCAGTGACCTGGCCGAAGATACGCAGTATTTT.

This clone appeared a single time. The gene calls are TRBV6-5 and TRBJ1-4, with D perhaps TRBD1 (5 bases). Germline V gene lookup returns CDR1 MNHEY and CDR2 SVGAGI. The CDR3 totals 15 residues. Trimming shortened V by 5 bases and J by 4 bases, and 14 bases separated the two germline ends. CDR3 region: CASSPTGLLNEKLFF. Written as DNA, the CDR3 is TGTGCCAGCAGTCCCACAGGCCTCCTTAATGAAAAACTGTTTTTT.

This chain links TRBV7-3 with TRBJ2-2; 8 bases are shared with TRBD1. V was clipped by 5 bases and J by 5 bases; unmatched bases: 13. CDR1 is SGHTA, CDR2 FQGTGA, per germline. This CDR3 contains 17 residues. The DNA for the CDR3 is TGTGCCAGCAGCCCCGGGGACAGGCCTTTGGGAACCGGGGAGCTGTTTTTT. Protein sequence: CASSPGDRPLGTGELFF.

This clone was picked up one time. The rearrangement uses TRBV29-1 and TRBJ2-2; TRBD1 agrees at 8 bases. CDR1 is SQVTM, CDR2 ANQGSEA, per germline. V was pared by 5 bases and J by 3 bases, with 11 bases of the junction left unmatched. The CDR3 is 16 residues long. CDR3 sequence reads: CSVPSPTGVDTGELFF. The DNA for the CDR3 is TGCAGCGTTCCATCCCCGACAGGGGTCGACACCGGGGAGCTGTTTTTT.